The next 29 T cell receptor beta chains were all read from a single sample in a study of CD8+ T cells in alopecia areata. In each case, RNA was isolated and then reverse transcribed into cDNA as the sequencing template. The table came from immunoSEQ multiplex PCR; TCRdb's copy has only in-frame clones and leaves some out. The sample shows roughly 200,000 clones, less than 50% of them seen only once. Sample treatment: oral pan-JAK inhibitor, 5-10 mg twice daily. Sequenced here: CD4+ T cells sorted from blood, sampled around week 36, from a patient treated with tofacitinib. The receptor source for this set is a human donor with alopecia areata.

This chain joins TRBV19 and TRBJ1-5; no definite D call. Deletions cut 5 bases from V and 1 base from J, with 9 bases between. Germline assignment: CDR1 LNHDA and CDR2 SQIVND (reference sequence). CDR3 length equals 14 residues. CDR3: CASSAGLSNQPQHF. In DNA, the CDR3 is TGTGCCAGTAGTGCAGGATTAAGCAATCAGCCCCAGCATTTT. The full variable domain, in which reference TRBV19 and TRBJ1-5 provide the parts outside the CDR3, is DGGITQSPKYLFRKEGQNVTLSCEQNLNHDAMYWYRQDPGQGLRLIYYSQIVNDFQKGDIAEGYSVSREKKESFPLTVTSAQKNPTAFYLCASSAGLSNQPQHFGDGTRLSIL.

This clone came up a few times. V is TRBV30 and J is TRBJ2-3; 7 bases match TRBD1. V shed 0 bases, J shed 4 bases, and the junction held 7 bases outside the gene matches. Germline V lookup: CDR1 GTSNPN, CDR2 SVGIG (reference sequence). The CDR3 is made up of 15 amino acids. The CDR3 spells CAWSVGQSQSDTQYF. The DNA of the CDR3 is TGTGCCTGGAGTGTGGGACAGTCCCAATCAGATACGCAGTATTTT.

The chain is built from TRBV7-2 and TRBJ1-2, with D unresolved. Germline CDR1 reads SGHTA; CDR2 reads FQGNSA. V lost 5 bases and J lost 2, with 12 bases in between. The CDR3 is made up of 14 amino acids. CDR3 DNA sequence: TGTGCCAGCAGCGGCCGGGGAGCCAACTATGGCTACACCTTC. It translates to CASSGRGANYGYTF.

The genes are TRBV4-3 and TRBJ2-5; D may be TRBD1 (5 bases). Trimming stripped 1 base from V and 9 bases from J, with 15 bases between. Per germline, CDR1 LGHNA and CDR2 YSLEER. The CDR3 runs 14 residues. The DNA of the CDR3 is TGCGCCAGCAGCCAAGGTCCCCAGGGCGAGGCCCAGTACTTC. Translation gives CASSQGPQGEAQYF.

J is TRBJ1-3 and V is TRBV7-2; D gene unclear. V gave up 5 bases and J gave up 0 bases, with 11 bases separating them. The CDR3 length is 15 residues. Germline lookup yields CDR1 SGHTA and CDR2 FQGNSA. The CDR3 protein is CASSPSGSSGNTIYF. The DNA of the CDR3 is TGTGCCAGCAGCCCCTCGGGGAGCTCTGGAAACACCATATATTTT.

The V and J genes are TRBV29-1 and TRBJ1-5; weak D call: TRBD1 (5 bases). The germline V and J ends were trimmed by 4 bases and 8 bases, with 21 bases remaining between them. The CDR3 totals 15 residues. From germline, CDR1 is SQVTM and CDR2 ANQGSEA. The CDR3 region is CSVVEGGTMGEPQHF. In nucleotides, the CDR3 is TGCAGCGTTGTCGAGGGCGGAACGATGGGGGAGCCCCAGCATTTT.

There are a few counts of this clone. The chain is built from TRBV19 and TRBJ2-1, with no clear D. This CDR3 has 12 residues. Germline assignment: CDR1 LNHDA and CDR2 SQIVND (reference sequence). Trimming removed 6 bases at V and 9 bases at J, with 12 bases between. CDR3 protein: CASRPSLGEQFF. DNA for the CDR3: TGTGCCAGTAGGCCATCGTTAGGTGAGCAGTTCTTC.

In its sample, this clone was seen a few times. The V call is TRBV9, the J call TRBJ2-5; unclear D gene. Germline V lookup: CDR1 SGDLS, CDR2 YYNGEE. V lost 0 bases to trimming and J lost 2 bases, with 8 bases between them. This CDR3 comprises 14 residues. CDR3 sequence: CASSVGNLQETQYF. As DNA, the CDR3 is TGTGCCAGCAGCGTAGGGAATCTTCAAGAGACCCAGTACTTC.

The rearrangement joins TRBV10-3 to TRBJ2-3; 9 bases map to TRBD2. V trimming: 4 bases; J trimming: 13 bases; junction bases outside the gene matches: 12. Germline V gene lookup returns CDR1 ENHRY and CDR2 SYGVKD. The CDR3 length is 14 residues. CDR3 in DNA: TGTGCCATCAGTGCTCCCCCCGGGACTAGCCAAGAGTATTTT. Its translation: CAISAPPGTSQEYF.

This CDR3 reads CASSETGGPYNEQFF. The CDR3 region has the DNA TGTGCCAGCAGTGAGACAGGGGGTCCTTACAATGAGCAGTTCTTC. The chain recombines TRBV25-1 with TRBJ2-1; 9 bases map to TRBD1. The CDR3 covers 15 residues. V lost 3 bases and J lost 4; bases outside the gene matches: 4. Germline V gene data show CDR1 as MGHDK and CDR2 as SYGVNS.

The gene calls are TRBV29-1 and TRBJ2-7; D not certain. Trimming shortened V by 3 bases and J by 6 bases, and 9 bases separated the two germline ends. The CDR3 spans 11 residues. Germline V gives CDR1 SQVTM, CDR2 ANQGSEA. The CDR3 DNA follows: TGCAGCGTTGACAGGTCTGGCGAGCAGTACTTC. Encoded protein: CSVDRSGEQYF.

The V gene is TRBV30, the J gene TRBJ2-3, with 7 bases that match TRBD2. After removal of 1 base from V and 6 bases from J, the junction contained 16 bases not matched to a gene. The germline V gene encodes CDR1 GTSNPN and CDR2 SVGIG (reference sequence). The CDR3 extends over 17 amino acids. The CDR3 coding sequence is TGTGCCTGGAGTGCCTCCTTCACTAGCGTCAGTTTGGATACGCAGTATTTT. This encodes CAWSASFTSVSLDTQYF.

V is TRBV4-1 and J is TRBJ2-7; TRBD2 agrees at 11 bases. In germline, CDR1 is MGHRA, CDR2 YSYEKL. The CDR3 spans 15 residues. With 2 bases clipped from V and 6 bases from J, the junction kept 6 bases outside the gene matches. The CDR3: CASSQTGTSGPEQYF. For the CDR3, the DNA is TGCGCCAGCAGCCAAACCGGGACTAGCGGACCCGAGCAGTACTTC.

CDR3 sequence reads: CASSLSLSGELFF. For the CDR3, the DNA is TGTGCCAGCAGCTTATCCCTTAGCGGGGAGCTGTTTTTT. The rearrangement uses TRBV7-6 and TRBJ2-2; D remains unclear. Germline CDR1 SGHVS, CDR2 FNYEAQ. The CDR3 is 13 residues long. The V and J ends lost 2 bases and 7 bases respectively, with 8 bases between them.

The CDR3 spells CASSVPGGPGNEQFF. The CDR3 DNA is TGTGCCAGCAGCGTCCCGGGAGGGCCGGGTAATGAGCAGTTCTTC. The rearrangement links TRBV9 to TRBJ2-1, with 8 positions matching TRBD2. The CDR3 totals 15 residues. V was clipped by 2 bases and J by 7 bases; unmatched bases: 8. Germline V lookup: CDR1 SGDLS, CDR2 YYNGEE.

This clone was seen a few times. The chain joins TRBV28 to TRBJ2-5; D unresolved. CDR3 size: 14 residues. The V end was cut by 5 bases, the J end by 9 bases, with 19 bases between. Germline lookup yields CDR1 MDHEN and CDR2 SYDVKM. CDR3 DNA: TGTGCCAGCAGTCTCTCAGTCCGACCGAAGCCCCAGTACTTC. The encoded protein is CASSLSVRPKPQYF.

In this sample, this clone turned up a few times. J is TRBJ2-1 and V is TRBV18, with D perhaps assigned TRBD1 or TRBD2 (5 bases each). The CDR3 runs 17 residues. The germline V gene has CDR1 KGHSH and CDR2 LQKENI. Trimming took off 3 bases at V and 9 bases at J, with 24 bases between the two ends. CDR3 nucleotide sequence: TGTGCCAGCTCACCTTCAAACCCCGGGACGGCCCCTGGTGAGCAGTTCTTC. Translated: CASSPSNPGTAPGEQFF.

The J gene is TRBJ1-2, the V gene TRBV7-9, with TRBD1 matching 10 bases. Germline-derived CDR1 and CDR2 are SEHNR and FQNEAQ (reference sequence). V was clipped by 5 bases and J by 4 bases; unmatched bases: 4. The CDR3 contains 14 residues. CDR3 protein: CASSRQGAGYGYTF. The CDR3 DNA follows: TGTGCCAGCAGCCGACAGGGGGCGGGCTATGGCTACACCTTC. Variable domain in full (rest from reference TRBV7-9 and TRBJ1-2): DTGVSQNPRHKITKRGQNVTFRCDPISEHNRLYWYRQTLGQGPEFLTYFQNEAQLEKSRLLSDRFSAERPKGSFSTLEIQRTEQGDSAMYLCASSRQGAGYGYTFGSGTRLTVV.

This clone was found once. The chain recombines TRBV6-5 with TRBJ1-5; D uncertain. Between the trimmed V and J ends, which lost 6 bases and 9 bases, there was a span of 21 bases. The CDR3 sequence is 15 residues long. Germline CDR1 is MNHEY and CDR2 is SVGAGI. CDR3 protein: CASSRTKTDAAPQHF. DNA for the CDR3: TGTGCCAGCAGCCGGACTAAGACTGATGCTGCGCCCCAGCATTTT.

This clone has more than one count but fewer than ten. The CDR3 DNA follows: TGCGCCAGCTTCATTTCACCGAACACTGAAGCTTTCTTT. This translates into CASFISPNTEAFF. This chain connects TRBV5-1 to TRBJ1-1, with D unresolved. The germline CDR1 and CDR2 sequences are SGHRS and YFSETQ. The CDR3 is 13 amino acids. Trimming removed 7 bases from V and 1 base from J, with 11 bases in between.

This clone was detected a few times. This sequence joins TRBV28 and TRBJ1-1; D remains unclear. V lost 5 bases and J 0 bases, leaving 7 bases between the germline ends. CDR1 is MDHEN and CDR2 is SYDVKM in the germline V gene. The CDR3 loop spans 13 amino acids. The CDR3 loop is CASSPQLNTEAFF. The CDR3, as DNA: TGTGCCAGCAGTCCCCAGTTGAACACTGAAGCTTTCTTT.

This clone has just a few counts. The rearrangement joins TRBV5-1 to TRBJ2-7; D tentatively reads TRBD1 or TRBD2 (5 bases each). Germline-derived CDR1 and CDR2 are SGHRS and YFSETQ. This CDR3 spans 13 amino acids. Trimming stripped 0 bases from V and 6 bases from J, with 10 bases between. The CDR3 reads CASSLAGQPEQYF. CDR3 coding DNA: TGCGCCAGCAGCTTGGCGGGGCAACCCGAGCAGTACTTC.

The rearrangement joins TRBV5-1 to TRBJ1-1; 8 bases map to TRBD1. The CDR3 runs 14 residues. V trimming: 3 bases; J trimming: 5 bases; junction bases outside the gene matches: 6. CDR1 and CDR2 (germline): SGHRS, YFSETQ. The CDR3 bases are TGCGCCAGCAGCTCAGGGGGCGCGGGGACTGAAGCTTTCTTT. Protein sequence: CASSSGGAGTEAFF.

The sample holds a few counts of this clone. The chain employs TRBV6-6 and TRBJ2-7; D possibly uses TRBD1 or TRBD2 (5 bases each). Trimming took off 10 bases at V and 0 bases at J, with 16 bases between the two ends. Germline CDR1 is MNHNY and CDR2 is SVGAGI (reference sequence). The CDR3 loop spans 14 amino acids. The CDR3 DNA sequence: TGTGCCACCCTCCCAGGGACGACCTCCTACGAGCAGTACTTC. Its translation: CATLPGTTSYEQYF.

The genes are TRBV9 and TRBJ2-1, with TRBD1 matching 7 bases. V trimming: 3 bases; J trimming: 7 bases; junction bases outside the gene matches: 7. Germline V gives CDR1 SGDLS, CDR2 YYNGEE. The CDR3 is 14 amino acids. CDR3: CASSATTTGNEQFF. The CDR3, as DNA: TGTGCCAGCAGCGCCACCACGACAGGGAATGAGCAGTTCTTC.

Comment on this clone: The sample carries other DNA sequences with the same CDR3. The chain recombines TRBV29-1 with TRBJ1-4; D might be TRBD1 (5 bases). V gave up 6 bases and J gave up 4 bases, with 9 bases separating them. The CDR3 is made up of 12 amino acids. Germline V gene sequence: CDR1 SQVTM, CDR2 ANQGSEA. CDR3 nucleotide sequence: TGCAGCGTAAGGGACGGTAATGAAAAACTGTTTTTT. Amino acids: CSVRDGNEKLFF.

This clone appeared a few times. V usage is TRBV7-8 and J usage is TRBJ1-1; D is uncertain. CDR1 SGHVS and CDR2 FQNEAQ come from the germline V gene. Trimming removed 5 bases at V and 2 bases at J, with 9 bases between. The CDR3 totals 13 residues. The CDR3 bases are TGTGCCAGCAGCCGTACAGTTAACACTGAAGCTTTCTTT. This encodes CASSRTVNTEAFF.

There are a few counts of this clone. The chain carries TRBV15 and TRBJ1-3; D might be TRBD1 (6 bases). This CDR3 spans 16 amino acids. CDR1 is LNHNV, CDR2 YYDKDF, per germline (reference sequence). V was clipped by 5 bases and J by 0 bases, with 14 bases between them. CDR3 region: CATSGGGGYSGNTIYF. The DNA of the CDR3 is TGTGCCACCAGCGGGGGGGGCGGATACTCTGGAAACACCATATATTTT.

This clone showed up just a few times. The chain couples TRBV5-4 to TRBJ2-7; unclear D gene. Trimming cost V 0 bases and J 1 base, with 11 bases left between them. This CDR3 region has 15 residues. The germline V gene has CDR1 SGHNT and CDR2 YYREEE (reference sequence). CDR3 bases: TGTGCCAGCAGCTTGGTGGGCGGAAATTCCTACGAGCAGTACTTC. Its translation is CASSLVGGNSYEQYF. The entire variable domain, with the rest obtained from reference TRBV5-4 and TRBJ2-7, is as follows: ETGVTQSPTHLIKTRGQQVTLRCSSQSGHNTVSWYQQALGQGPQFIFQYYREEENGRGNFPPRFSGLQFPNYSSELNVNALELDDSALYLCASSLVGGNSYEQYFGPGTRLTVT.